The 21 T cell receptor beta chains given below trace back to one sample, sequenced in a study of blood T cell repertoires in COVID-19. The method was immunoSEQ multiplex PCR; TCRdb's version includes in-frame clones alone and lacks a portion of them. The sample comprises fewer than 500,000 clones, roughly 77% of which are singletons, and roughly 1.2% rests with the top ten. The source material was peripheral blood. These receptors all stem from a human donor with acute or convalescent COVID-19. The donor label of this sample is uncertain.

The V and J genes are TRBV21-1 and TRBJ1-1; the table's TRBD1 call for D was not verified on the DNA. TRBV21-1 is classified as a pseudogene. This CDR3 has 14 amino acids. CDR3 in amino acids: CASSNTTGDTEAFF. The CDR3 coding sequence is TGTGCCAGCAGTAATACGACAGGGGACACTGAAGCTTTCTTT.

This clone was seen more than once but under ten times. The chain uses TRBV24-1 and TRBJ2-1; 7 bases are a match to TRBD1. After removal of 6 bases from V and 8 bases from J, the junction contained 12 bases not matched to a gene. The CDR3 extends over 15 amino acids. Per the germline V gene, CDR1 is KGHDR and CDR2 is SFDVKD. The CDR3 here is CATSHLGTGAYEQFF. The DNA for the CDR3 is TGTGCCACCAGTCACCTAGGTACAGGGGCCTATGAGCAGTTCTTC.

The CDR3 sequence: CASRGTGVYNEQFF. The CDR3 bases are TGTGCCAGCCGCGGGACAGGGGTGTACAATGAGCAGTTCTTC. This chain connects TRBV6-5 to TRBJ2-1; TRBD1 agrees at 10 bases. V was pared by 8 bases and J by 4 bases, with 5 bases of the junction left unmatched. The CDR3 totals 14 residues. Germline-derived CDR1 and CDR2 are MNHEY and SVGAGI.

DNA for the CDR3: TGTGCCAGCAGCGTAGCCAGGGGCGGCTATGGCTACACCTTC. Its translation: CASSVARGGYGYTF. This sequence joins TRBV9 and TRBJ1-2, with D possibly matching TRBD1 (6 bases). This CDR3 region has 14 residues. With 0 bases removed from V and 4 bases from J, the gap between germline ends came to 10 bases. In germline, CDR1 is SGDLS, CDR2 YYNGEE. The whole variable domain, filled in from reference TRBV9 and TRBJ1-2, reads DSGVTQTPKHLITATGQRVTLRCSPRSGDLSVYWYQQSLDQGLQFLIQYYNGEERAKGNILERFSAQQFPDLHSELNLSSLELGDSALYFCASSVARGGYGYTFGSGTRLTVV.

CDR3 amino acids: CASSRSRMVGTDTQYF. Written as DNA, the CDR3 is TGTGCCAGCAGTAGGTCGCGGATGGTGGGCACAGATACGCAGTATTTT. The chain links TRBV27 to TRBJ2-3; the D is unclear. Trimming pared 5 bases from V and 1 base from J, leaving 16 bases between. Germline values: CDR1 MNHEY, CDR2 SMNVEV (reference sequence). The CDR3 has 16 residues.

J is TRBJ2-1 and V is TRBV6-5, with D perhaps TRBD2 (5 bases). V lost 6 bases and J lost 6, with 18 bases in between. The germline CDR1 and CDR2 sequences are MNHEY and SVGAGI. CDR3 length: 15 residues. The CDR3 DNA reads as TGTGCCAGCAGCCAAAGGGAGACAAGCATCAATGAGCAGTTCTTC. Its translation is CASSQRETSINEQFF.

This sequence joins TRBV7-9 and TRBJ1-1, with D maybe TRBD1 (5 bases). CDR3 length: 16 residues. Germline V gene sequence: CDR1 SEHNR, CDR2 FQNEAQ (reference sequence). Trimming took off 1 base at V and 4 bases at J, with 16 bases between the two ends. Here the CDR3 reads CASSLGWGRHGTEAFF. In DNA form, the CDR3 reads TGTGCCAGCAGCTTAGGATGGGGCCGCCACGGCACTGAAGCTTTCTTT. The full variable domain, in which reference TRBV7-9 and TRBJ1-1 provide the parts outside the CDR3, is DTGVSQNPRHKITKRGQNVTFRCDPISEHNRLYWYRQTLGQGPEFLTYFQNEAQLEKSRLLSDRFSAERPKGSFSTLEIQRTEQGDSAMYLCASSLGWGRHGTEAFFGQGTRLTVV.

This clone was observed once. V is TRBV5-1 and J is TRBJ2-1; D gene ambiguous. This CDR3 has 15 residues. V lost 0 bases to trimming and J lost 7 bases, with 14 bases between them. Germline assignment: CDR1 SGHRS and CDR2 YFSETQ. This chain's CDR3 is CASSLADPARNEQFF. In DNA form, the CDR3 reads TGCGCCAGCAGCTTGGCCGACCCCGCGAGGAATGAGCAGTTCTTC.

The chain recombines TRBV7-2 with TRBJ1-2; 8 bases are a match to TRBD1. Germline assignment: CDR1 SGHTA and CDR2 FQGNSA. This CDR3 spans 14 amino acids. Germline trimming cut 3 bases from V and 4 bases from J; bases unmatched to any gene: 4. The CDR3 nucleotides are TGTGCCAGCAGCTTGGACAGGGCCCTCTATGGCTACACCTTC. This translates into CASSLDRALYGYTF.

The rearrangement links TRBV10-3 to TRBJ1-4, with D tentatively TRBD1 (6 bases). The CDR3 is 15 residues long. CDR1 is ENHRY, CDR2 SYGVKD, per germline. V lost 8 bases and J lost 0, with 13 bases in between. CDR3 in amino acids: CAIGQGPATNEKLFF. Here the CDR3 DNA reads TGTGCCATCGGGCAGGGGCCGGCAACTAATGAAAAACTGTTTTTT.

The rearrangement links TRBV3-1 (or the pseudogene TRBV3-2) to TRBJ1-6, with D uncertain. Trimming stripped 4 bases from V and 9 bases from J, with 7 bases between. The germline V gene encodes CDR1 LGHDT and CDR2 YNNKEL (reference sequence). CDR3 length equals 12 residues. The CDR3 here is CASSLIRSPLHF. The CDR3 DNA reads TGTGCCAGCAGCCTAATTCGTTCACCCCTCCACTTT.

The chain is built from TRBV18 and TRBJ2-1; 8 bases are shared with TRBD1. Germline-derived CDR1 and CDR2 are KGHSH and LQKENI. V lost 2 bases to trimming and J lost 6 bases; unmatched junction nucleotides: 6. This CDR3 spans 15 amino acids. The CDR3 region is CASSPETGVGNEQFF. The CDR3 bases are TGTGCCAGCTCACCAGAGACAGGGGTCGGCAATGAGCAGTTCTTC.

This chain connects TRBV6-5 to TRBJ2-7; D is possibly TRBD2 (6 bases). This CDR3 is 14 amino acids long. Germline loops: CDR1 MNHEY, CDR2 SVGAGI. Trimming left V 6 bases short and J 6 bases short, with 18 bases between. CDR3 DNA: TGTGCCAGCAGGGGCCAGGGACTGAGGGTCGAGCAGTACTTC. Residues: CASRGQGLRVEQYF.

This chain uses TRBV3-1 (or the pseudogene TRBV3-2) with TRBJ2-3; D is ambiguous. The CDR3 length is 12 residues. CDR1 is LGHDT and CDR2 is YNNKEL in the germline V gene (reference sequence). The V end lost 8 bases, the J end lost 6 bases, and 12 bases lay between the germline ends. The CDR3 protein is CASRAPGDTQYF. The DNA for the CDR3 is TGTGCCAGCCGAGCCCCCGGGGATACGCAGTATTTT.

The chain recombines TRBV18 with TRBJ1-1; TRBD1 matches 8 bases. Germline V lookup: CDR1 KGHSH, CDR2 LQKENI. The V segment lost 5 bases and the J segment 5 bases; nucleotides outside the gene matches: 7. The CDR3 consists of 14 residues. The CDR3 is CASSSGQGVTEAFF. The CDR3 coding sequence is TGTGCCAGCTCAAGCGGACAGGGCGTGACTGAAGCTTTCTTT.

This clone was detected only once. This chain connects TRBV6-1 to TRBJ2-3; 15 positions match TRBD2. The V segment lost 2 bases and the J segment 3 bases; nucleotides outside the gene matches: 6. The germline gives CDR1 MNHNS, CDR2 SASEGT. The CDR3 is 18 residues long. CDR3 amino acids: CASSEPGLAGGQTDTQYF. CDR3 coding DNA: TGTGCCAGCAGTGAACCCGGACTAGCGGGGGGGCAGACAGATACGCAGTATTTT.

V usage is TRBV24-1 and J usage is TRBJ2-1; 8 nucleotides match TRBD2. Trimming took 3 bases from V and 1 from J; bases not matched to a gene: 1. Per germline, CDR1 KGHDR and CDR2 SFDVKD. The CDR3 covers 15 residues. CDR3 bases: TGTGCCACCAGTGATGGACTAGCTTCCTACAATGAGCAGTTCTTC. Protein: CATSDGLASYNEQFF.

The chain recombines TRBV10-1 with TRBJ1-1; a weak D match, TRBD1 (6 bases). CDR3 length equals 13 residues. CDR1 WNHNN and CDR2 SYGVQD come from the germline V gene (reference sequence). V was clipped by 6 bases and J by 6 bases, with 14 bases between them. CDR3 nucleotides: TGCGCCAGCAGCCTCGCGGGGGCCGCTGAAGCTTTCTTT. Its translation is CASSLAGAAEAFF.

In this sample, this clone turned up once. At the DNA level, this CDR3 is encoded by other sequences in the same sample as well. This chain joins TRBV5-1 and TRBJ2-7; 10 bases match TRBD2. V shed 0 bases and J 3 bases; nucleotides not matched to a gene: 3. Germline-derived CDR1 and CDR2 are SGHRS and YFSETQ. CDR3 length: 15 residues. The CDR3 DNA follows: TGCGCCAGCAGCTTGGAGGCTAGCGGGAGCTACGAGCAGTACTTC. Its protein product is CASSLEASGSYEQYF.

This sequence joins TRBV10-3 and TRBJ2-1; tentative D call: TRBD1 (6 bases). The CDR3 is made up of 13 amino acids. V gave up 6 bases and J gave up 6 bases, with 12 bases separating them. Germline V gene lookup returns CDR1 ENHRY and CDR2 SYGVKD. The CDR3 bases are TGTGCCATCAGGGACAGTAGCCCCAATGAGCAGTTCTTC. It yields the protein CAIRDSSPNEQFF.

DNA for the CDR3: TGTGCCAGCAGCCGGACAGGGGGCAAGGATGGCTACACCTTC. Protein: CASSRTGGKDGYTF. This chain uses TRBV5-4 with TRBJ1-2; TRBD1 matches at 11 bases. Germline CDR1 and CDR2: SGHNT and YYREEE (reference sequence). J lost 6 bases, V lost 4 bases, and 5 bases had no gene match. CDR3 length: 14 amino acids.